This TCR beta chain was identified during a study of T cell responses to AZD1222 COVID-19 vaccine. Findings and limits, study-wide: Reportedly, nearly half of unique spike TCRs recognized epitopes outside B.1.351/B.1.1.7 mutations. When two AZD1222 doses had been given, Spike-specific TCR breadth and depth rose. Repertoire collection took place solely once the T cell response had peaked. CD4 TCRs associated with vaccination spanned spike, dominating at 160-218 and 743-854.

Remarks on this clone: Its matching antigen is unknown.

Using immunoSEQ multiplex PCR, the repertoire was profiled, and TCRdb retains in-frame clones only, with some absent. The table lists roughly 120,000 clones, 88% of them singletons. Trimming shortened V by 2 bases and J by 4 bases, and 12 bases separated the two germline ends. This CDR3 has 16 residues. CDR1 is MDHEN, CDR2 SYDVKM, per germline. The J gene is TRBJ2-6, the V gene TRBV28, with D unclear. The starting material was peripheral blood, obtained on day 0 of MenACWY control vaccination. The sequence was obtained from an adult in good health. The chain's CDR3 is CASSLARSTGANVLTF. The CDR3 nucleotides read TGTGCCAGCAGTTTAGCGAGATCCACCGGGGCCAACGTCCTGACTTTC.